The 8 T cell receptor beta chains listed next were all sequenced from one sample in a study of blood T cell repertoires in COVID-19. Assay: immunoSEQ multiplex PCR; the TCRdb copy retains only in-frame clones and omits some. In the table there are 55,000 to 75,000 clones, around nine tenths of which are singletons. Material for sequencing was peripheral blood. These receptor sequences come from a man aged 60-69 years with acute or convalescent COVID-19.

The J gene is TRBJ2-7, the V gene TRBV7-9; 8 nucleotides align to TRBD2. This CDR3 comprises 15 residues. With V trimmed by 1 base and J by 0 bases, 2 bases remained unmatched. CDR1 is SEHNR and CDR2 is FQNEAQ in the germline V gene (reference sequence). Here the CDR3 DNA reads TGTGCCAGCAGCTTAGGTGGGACTAGCTCCTACGAGCAGTACTTC. This translates into CASSLGGTSSYEQYF.

The chain is built from TRBV15 and TRBJ2-7; 7 positions agree with TRBD1. Germline CDR1 and CDR2: LNHNV and YYDKDF (reference sequence). J gave up 5 bases and V 5 bases, and 6 bases lay outside the gene matches. The CDR3 contains 13 residues. The CDR3 spells CATSLGQYNEQYF. CDR3 in DNA: TGTGCCACCAGCCTGGGACAGTACAACGAGCAGTACTTC.

This clone was observed once. V and J are TRBV30 and TRBJ2-7; 7 bases fit TRBD1. CDR3 length: 15 residues. V was clipped by 5 bases and J by 5 bases; unmatched bases: 15. Germline lookup yields CDR1 GTSNPN and CDR2 SVGIG (reference sequence). The CDR3 DNA is TGTGCCTGGTCCCGGAAGGACAGGCATTTGAACGAGCAGTACTTC. Translated, it gives CAWSRKDRHLNEQYF. The full variable domain, completed using reference TRBV30 and TRBJ2-7, is SQTIHQWPATLVQPVGSPLSLECTVEGTSNPNLYWYRQAAGRGLQLLFYSVGIGQISSEVPQNLSASRPQDRQFILSSKKLLLSDSGFYLCAWSRKDRHLNEQYFGPGTRLTVT.

The rearrangement links TRBV6-5 to TRBJ2-5, with 11 bases matching TRBD2. Trimming at V came to 5 bases and at J to 4 bases, leaving 6 bases not matched to a gene. From germline, CDR1 is MNHEY and CDR2 SVGAGI. This CDR3 has 15 amino acids. The CDR3 sequence: CASSRSGGVGETQYF. The DNA for the CDR3 is TGTGCCAGCAGTCGTAGCGGGGGGGTGGGAGAGACCCAGTACTTC.

V is TRBV5-1 and J is TRBJ1-4; TRBD1 aligns across 7 bases. The CDR3 totals 15 residues. J was trimmed by 5 bases and V by 2 bases; bases with no gene match: 6. Germline V gene sequence: CDR1 SGHRS, CDR2 YFSETQ. This CDR3 is CASSLQGKENEKLFF. The CDR3 region has the DNA TGCGCCAGCAGCTTACAGGGGAAGGAGAATGAAAAACTGTTTTTT. The full variable domain, rest sourced from reference TRBV5-1 and TRBJ1-4, is KAGVTQTPRYLIKTRGQQVTLSCSPISGHRSVSWYQQTPGQGLQFLFEYFSETQRNKGNFPGRFSGRQFSNSRSEMNVSTLELGDSALYLCASSLQGKENEKLFFGSGTQLSVL.

This chain uses TRBV7-9 with TRBJ2-7, with D maybe TRBD1 (6 bases). Between the trimmed V and J ends, which lost 5 bases and 4 bases, there was a span of 9 bases. The germline gives CDR1 SEHNR, CDR2 FQNEAQ (reference sequence). The CDR3 totals 12 residues. The DNA for the CDR3 is TGTGCCAGCAGCATGACAGGATACGAGCAGTACTTC. It specifies CASSMTGYEQYF.

The chain uses TRBV7-2 and TRBJ1-2; D not certain. Germline V lookup: CDR1 SGHTA, CDR2 FQGNSA. V was clipped by 1 base and J by 7 bases, with 13 bases between them. The CDR3 is 14 amino acids. The CDR3 DNA is TGTGCCAGCAGCTTAGTGGTCTCGGGAAGTGGCTACACCTTC. Its protein product is CASSLVVSGSGYTF.

V and J are TRBV7-8 and TRBJ1-4, with TRBD1 matching over 10 bases. V was clipped by 3 bases and J by 0 bases; unmatched bases: 4. This CDR3 contains 17 residues. Germline lookup yields CDR1 SGHVS and CDR2 FQNEAQ. CDR3 residues: CASSFRDRGATNEKLFF. DNA for the CDR3: TGTGCCAGCAGCTTCCGGGACAGGGGAGCAACTAATGAAAAACTGTTTTTT.